This T cell receptor (beta chain) was documented in a study of shared clonotypes between healthy human individuals. Only in-frame clones appear in the TCRdb table, and some are missing; sequencing was by immunoSEQ multiplex PCR. This table has millions of clones, 85% to 95% appearing once. CDR3 length: 15 amino acids. V was clipped by 0 bases and J by 3 bases; unmatched bases: 4. The germline CDR1 and CDR2 sequences are SGHRS and YFSETQ. The J gene is TRBJ1-1, the V gene TRBV5-1; 8 bases match TRBD1. Sequenced input: naive CD4+ T cells sorted from blood. Subset denoted: CD45RA+ positively selected. This sequence originates from a young man in good health. The CDR3 here is CASSLVRDRYTEAFF. The CDR3 DNA sequence: TGCGCCAGCAGCTTGGTCCGGGACAGGTACACTGAAGCTTTCTTT.